The 19 T cell receptor beta chains presented below share a single source sample, sequenced in a study of cytomegalovirus exposure and HLA in healthy donors. PCR employed 60 Vbeta and 13 Jbeta primers. The method was immunoSEQ multiplex PCR; TCRdb's version includes in-frame clones alone and lacks a portion of them. The table has some 110,000 clones, approximately 75% seen once. Material for sequencing was PBMCs. The receptors shown here come from a man aged 45-60 years in good health and CMV-seropositive.

The chain combines TRBV5-1 with TRBJ2-3; 10 bases map to TRBD2. Germline assignment: CDR1 SGHRS and CDR2 YFSETQ. The CDR3 loop spans 16 amino acids. J was trimmed by 3 bases and V by 4 bases; bases with no gene match: 8. CDR3 bases: TGCGCCAGCAGCCGCCGGGGACTAGCGAATACAGATACGCAGTATTTT. It encodes CASSRRGLANTDTQYF. Looking up the rest from reference TRBV5-1 and TRBJ2-3 gives the full variable domain: KAGVTQTPRYLIKTRGQQVTLSCSPISGHRSVSWYQQTPGQGLQFLFEYFSETQRNKGNFPGRFSGRQFSNSRSEMNVSTLELGDSALYLCASSRRGLANTDTQYFGPGTRLTVL.

V is TRBV19 and J is TRBJ1-2; D gene unclear. Per germline, CDR1 LNHDA and CDR2 SQIVND (reference sequence). The length of the CDR3 is 12 residues. Trimming removed 5 bases at V and 8 bases at J, with 12 bases between. The CDR3 coding sequence is TGTGCCAGTAGTGTTATAAGCGGGGGCTACACCTTC. This codes for CASSVISGGYTF.

This clone was recorded only once. The chain has TRBV5-1 and TRBJ2-5; tentative D call: TRBD2 (7 bases). The CDR3 totals 16 residues. From germline, CDR1 is SGHRS and CDR2 YFSETQ. The V and J ends lost 2 bases and 4 bases respectively, with 18 bases between them. The CDR3 region is CASSFPSREGGETQYF. The CDR3 DNA follows: TGCGCCAGCAGCTTCCCCAGCAGGGAGGGGGGAGAGACCCAGTACTTC.

CDR3: CASSFGQSNQPQHF. CDR3 DNA sequence: TGTGCCAGCAGCTTCGGACAAAGCAATCAGCCCCAGCATTTT. V usage is TRBV7-2 and J usage is TRBJ1-5; a possible D gene is TRBD1 (5 bases). The V end was cut by 3 bases, the J end by 1 base, with 7 bases between. The CDR3 is 14 amino acids. Germline V gene data show CDR1 as SGHTA and CDR2 as FQGNSA.

J is TRBJ2-3 and V is TRBV28; 9 nucleotides agree with TRBD2. Germline V CDR1 and CDR2: MDHEN, SYDVKM. The CDR3 has 17 residues. The ends lost 3 bases at V and 0 bases at J; junction bases unmatched: 7. The DNA of the CDR3 is TGTGCCAGCAGTTTCGGTTTAGCGGGGGTAAGCACAGATACGCAGTATTTT. Translating it yields CASSFGLAGVSTDTQYF.

V gene TRBV5-1 combines with J gene TRBJ1-1, with a possible D match to TRBD1 (6 bases). This CDR3 has 15 amino acids. Germline V gene lookup returns CDR1 SGHRS and CDR2 YFSETQ. The V and J ends lost 0 bases and 5 bases respectively, with 14 bases between them. Here the CDR3 reads CASSLGAGAKTEAFF. As DNA, the CDR3 is TGCGCCAGCAGCTTGGGGGCAGGGGCAAAGACTGAAGCTTTCTTT. The entire variable domain, with the rest obtained from reference TRBV5-1 and TRBJ1-1, is as follows: KAGVTQTPRYLIKTRGQQVTLSCSPISGHRSVSWYQQTPGQGLQFLFEYFSETQRNKGNFPGRFSGRQFSNSRSEMNVSTLELGDSALYLCASSLGAGAKTEAFFGQGTRLTVV.

This chain uses TRBV5-4 with TRBJ2-1, with 9 positions matching TRBD1. The germline V gene encodes CDR1 SGHNT and CDR2 YYREEE (reference sequence). Trimming removed 4 bases from V and 2 bases from J; junction bases left unmatched: 10. The CDR3 spans 17 residues. CDR3 DNA: TGTGCCAGCAGCCCTACCCCGACAGGGGGAGCCTACAATGAGCAGTTCTTC. The encoded protein is CASSPTPTGGAYNEQFF.

The sample holds a few counts of this clone. The chain is built from TRBV5-1 and TRBJ2-5; 8 nucleotides agree with TRBD2. CDR1 and CDR2 from the germline V gene are SGHRS and YFSETQ. CDR3 length equals 15 residues. Trimming took 4 bases from V and 5 from J; bases not matched to a gene: 10. The CDR3 loop is CASSVSGTLGETQYF. The CDR3 nucleotides read TGCGCCAGCAGCGTTAGCGGGACCCTCGGGGAGACCCAGTACTTC. Full variable domain (remainder filled in from reference TRBV5-1 and TRBJ2-5): KAGVTQTPRYLIKTRGQQVTLSCSPISGHRSVSWYQQTPGQGLQFLFEYFSETQRNKGNFPGRFSGRQFSNSRSEMNVSTLELGDSALYLCASSVSGTLGETQYFGPGTRLLVL.

V and J are TRBV6-6 and TRBJ2-5, with 8 bases matching TRBD1. The J call may be in error: the DNA end matches TRBJ2-7 better. Germline loops: CDR1 MNHNY, CDR2 SVGAGI (reference sequence). The CDR3 consists of 14 residues. CDR3 nucleotides: TGTGCCAGCTGCCGGGACAGGCCTTCCTACGAGCAGTACTTC. It encodes CASCRDRPSYEQYF.

The V call is TRBV9, the J call TRBJ2-7; D not resolved. The CDR3 covers 11 residues. CDR1 is SGDLS and CDR2 is YYNGEE in the germline V gene. Trimming left V 7 bases short and J 2 bases short, with 7 bases between. The CDR3 protein is CASGSPYEQYF. The DNA of the CDR3 is TGTGCCAGCGGTAGCCCCTACGAGCAGTACTTC.

The sample holds a few counts of this clone. The chain has TRBV30 and TRBJ2-1, with D possibly being TRBD2 (5 bases). Germline values: CDR1 GTSNPN, CDR2 SVGIG (reference sequence). The CDR3 consists of 11 residues. V was pared by 2 bases and J by 15 bases, with 14 bases between. As DNA, the CDR3 is TGTGCCTGGAGTAATCCGTCTCGGGGGTTCTTC. This translates into CAWSNPSRGFF.

V and J are TRBV7-2 and TRBJ2-5; 8 nucleotides match TRBD2. Germline lookup yields CDR1 SGHTA and CDR2 FQGNSA. The CDR3 totals 16 residues. With V trimmed by 1 base and J by 0 bases, 4 bases remained unmatched. CDR3 sequence: CASSLVPAGDQETQYF. The CDR3 DNA sequence: TGTGCCAGCAGCTTAGTTCCAGCGGGAGACCAAGAGACCCAGTACTTC.

The CDR3 coding sequence is TGCGCCAGCAGCCAAGATAGACAGCTCTCTGGAAACACCATATATTTT. It translates to CASSQDRQLSGNTIYF. V and J are TRBV4-1 and TRBJ1-3; tentatively, D is TRBD1 (5 bases). The CDR3 length is 16 residues. V was cut by 0 bases and J by 0 bases, with 9 bases left in between. Per the germline V gene, CDR1 is MGHRA and CDR2 is YSYEKL.

The genes are TRBV10-3 and TRBJ1-3; D uncertain. V shed 0 bases and J shed 0 bases, with 9 bases lying between them. The germline V gene encodes CDR1 ENHRY and CDR2 SYGVKD. This CDR3 spans 16 amino acids. The CDR3 is CAISESIGSSGNTIYF. The CDR3, as DNA: TGTGCCATCAGTGAGTCGATCGGGAGCTCTGGAAACACCATATATTTT.

This clone was counted between two and nine times. The chain couples TRBV21-1 to TRBJ2-4; TRBD1 was called by the table and not checked on the DNA. TRBV21-1 is classified as a pseudogene. The CDR3 loop spans 18 amino acids. The CDR3, as DNA: TGTGCCAGCAGCAAAGTAACAGAAAGATGTTTAGCCAAAAACATTCAGTACTTC. Translated, it gives CASSKVTERCLAKNIQYF.

The V gene is TRBV30, the J gene TRBJ1-2, with D possibly being TRBD1 (5 bases). The germline V gene has CDR1 GTSNPN and CDR2 SVGIG (reference sequence). The CDR3 consists of 13 residues. V dropped 3 bases and J dropped 4 bases, with 12 bases sitting between them. CDR3 protein: CAWSRRAPYGYTF. The CDR3 DNA sequence: TGTGCCTGGAGCCGCAGGGCTCCCTATGGCTACACCTTC.

The V call is TRBV19, the J call TRBJ1-2, with D perhaps matching TRBD1 (6 bases). V shed 5 bases and J shed 3 bases, with 13 bases lying between them. The CDR3 extends over 14 amino acids. Germline CDR1 and CDR2: LNHDA and SQIVND (reference sequence). The CDR3 DNA follows: TGTGCCAGTAGTCTCGGACAGACTTACTATGGCTACACCTTC. Amino acid sequence: CASSLGQTYYGYTF.

The chain uses TRBV5-1 and TRBJ2-1, with TRBD2 matching over 8 bases. Losses at the gene ends were 4 bases for V and 7 bases for J; bases not matched to a gene: 13. CDR1 is SGHRS, CDR2 YFSETQ, per germline. CDR3 length equals 16 residues. The CDR3 here is CASSRPDTAGENEQFF. The CDR3 nucleotides read TGCGCCAGCAGCCGCCCGGATACAGCGGGGGAAAATGAGCAGTTCTTC. The whole variable domain, filled in from reference TRBV5-1 and TRBJ2-1, reads KAGVTQTPRYLIKTRGQQVTLSCSPISGHRSVSWYQQTPGQGLQFLFEYFSETQRNKGNFPGRFSGRQFSNSRSEMNVSTLELGDSALYLCASSRPDTAGENEQFFGPGTRLTVL.

The chain links TRBV27 to TRBJ2-5, with 10 bases lining up with TRBD2. The end of the DNA fits TRBJ2-7 better, so the J call may be wrong. Germline V gene sequence: CDR1 MNHEY, CDR2 SMNVEV (reference sequence). This CDR3 comprises 14 residues. The CDR3 DNA follows: TGTGCCAGCAGTTTTGCTAGCGGGAGCTACGAGCAGTACTTC. It codes for CASSFASGSYEQYF.